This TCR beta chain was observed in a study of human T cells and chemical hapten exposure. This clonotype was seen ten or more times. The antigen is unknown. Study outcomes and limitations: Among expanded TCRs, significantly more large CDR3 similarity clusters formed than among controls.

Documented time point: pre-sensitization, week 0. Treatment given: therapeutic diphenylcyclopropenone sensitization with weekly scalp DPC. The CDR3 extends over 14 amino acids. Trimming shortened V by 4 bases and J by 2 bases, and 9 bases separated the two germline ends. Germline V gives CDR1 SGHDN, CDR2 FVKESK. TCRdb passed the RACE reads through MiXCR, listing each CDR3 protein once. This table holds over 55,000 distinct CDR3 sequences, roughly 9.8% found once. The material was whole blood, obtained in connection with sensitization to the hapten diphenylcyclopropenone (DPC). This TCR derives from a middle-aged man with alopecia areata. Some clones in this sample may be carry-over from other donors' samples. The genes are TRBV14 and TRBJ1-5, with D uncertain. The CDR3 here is CASSRAGGNQPQHF. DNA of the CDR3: TGTGCCAGCAGCCGGGCAGGAGGCAATCAGCCCCAGCATTTT. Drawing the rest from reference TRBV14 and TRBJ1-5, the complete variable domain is EAGVTQFPSHSVIEKGQTVTLRCDPISGHDNLYWYRRVMGKEIKFLLHFVKESKQDESGMPNNRFLAERTGGTYSTLKVQPAELEDSGVYFCASSRAGGNQPQHFGDGTRLSIL.